This T cell receptor beta chain was documented in a study of CD8 T cells in ankylosing spondylitis (TCRdb year 2017). Looking at the study overall: To find TCR variants linked to disease, the study profiled T cell receptor beta repertoires in ankylosing spondylitis patients and healthy donors. The whole study cohort included over a hundred healthy donors and under 30 ankylosing spondylitis patients. Peripheral blood was sampled, and synovial fluid was also collected from ankylosing spondylitis patients. Overall study outcomes, separate from this receptor: Significant enrichment of the disease-linked clones was reported in matched synovial fluid samples from ankylosing spondylitis patients. Some motif variants were previously reported in synovial fluid and blood of reactive arthritis patients, suggesting common disease-initiation mechanisms. In peripheral blood, the disease-linked clones were found at relatively low frequencies and had a CD8+ phenotype. A TCR beta motif made up of 7 to 9 highly homologous amino acid variants appeared to be characteristic of blood from ankylosing spondylitis patients.

V is reduced by 1 base and J by 8 bases, leaving a spacing of 9 bases between them. The CDR3 has 13 amino acids, counting the end cysteine and phenylalanine. Only the CDR3 region is kept as DNA, spanning 39 bases read in frame from base 1. The listed sequencing device is Illumina HiSeq 2500. Quantitative 5'-RACE with molecular barcodes was used to prepare TCR beta libraries. The published analysis was carried out like this. A new computational method based on a probabilistic model of VDJ rearrangement was used to identify disease-linked TCR variants. TCRdb itself trimmed the public reads at Q25 with fastp, ran MiXCR and retained productive beta chains. Rows are combined by CDR3 protein, so each entry shows the most common genes and DNA. In this record, the V and J calls reflect TCRdb's handling and not the investigators' own analysis. Within this sample are 250,000 to 350,000 distinct CDR3 sequences, with around 18% of them counted one time only. The ten biggest clones cover roughly 8% of the sample.

In regard to this clonotype: No cognate antigen has been identified for it. Nothing much larger sits one base from this clone, and base qualities are not available.

This sequence originates from a male donor with ankylosing spondylitis or in good health (not recorded which). Input material: blood, either unsorted or a sorted T cell fraction (not recorded which). The receptor chain draws on TRBV12-3 or TRBV12-4 and TRBJ2-1; there is no confident call for the D gene. The DNA sequence is as follows: TGTGCCAGCAGTTTAGTATCTAAATATGAGCAGTTCTTC. Its protein reads: CASSLVSKYEQFF.